This is a list of T cell receptor beta chains from one sample in a study of T cell responses to AZD1222 COVID-19 vaccine. Profiled with immunoSEQ multiplex PCR; TCRdb holds only in-frame clones, not every one. The table lists approximately 170,000 clones, around 90% of them singletons. Specimen: peripheral blood, collected on day 0 of AZD1222 vaccination. The receptor source for this set is an adult in good health. The conserved cysteine and the conserved F or W are not part of the CDR3 here.

CDR3 protein	V gene	J gene
SVAGLAGGEGDEQY	TRBV29-1	TRBJ2-7
AWRKGQKNTEAF	TRBV30	TRBJ1-1
ASSEVETDTQY	TRBV6-1	TRBJ2-3
ASSLVGGRPQY	TRBV5-1	TRBJ2-7
ASSLDGIATDTQY	TRBV7-9	TRBJ2-3
ASNDGLRLGYT	TRBV19	TRBJ1-2
ASSGDREAYTGELF	TRBV28	TRBJ2-2
ASSTQGLAGGHGELF	TRBV7-3	TRBJ2-2
ATTDHGTGQGRVHEQF	TRBV24-1	TRBJ2-1
ASSLATTSGKTDTQY	TRBV11-3	TRBJ2-3
ASSLFGTGGRDEQY	TRBV5-6	TRBJ2-7
ASSVVQGVTEAF	TRBV9	TRBJ1-1
ASSEAFISGTEQY	TRBV6-1	TRBJ2-7
ASSSMENTEAF	TRBV7-3	TRBJ1-1
ASSVVGSNTEAF	TRBV9	TRBJ1-1
ASSEQGEGYNEQF	TRBV5-1	TRBJ2-1
ASSLGTSGRRSYEQY	TRBV5-4	TRBJ2-7
ATSDFPESSYEQY	TRBV24-1	TRBJ2-7
ASAWQHNEKLF	TRBV19	TRBJ1-4
ASEGDRASYEQY	TRBV21-1	TRBJ2-7
ASFTSGSYTGELF	TRBV19	TRBJ2-2
ASSPRSQGYEQY	TRBV7-9	TRBJ2-7
ASSPWTGSYEQY	TRBV5-5	TRBJ2-7
ASGDWDRVKGYT	TRBV12-5	TRBJ1-2
AARDGSYEQY	TRBV10-3	TRBJ2-7
ASSEEPSSGIGPNTGELF	TRBV21-1	TRBJ2-2
ASSRGETVGNTIY	TRBV3-1/TRBV3-2	TRBJ1-3
AWSTGVSGNTIY	TRBV30	TRBJ1-3
ASSLGTENQPQH	TRBV5-1	TRBJ1-5
ASRTGPPEAF	TRBV28	TRBJ1-1
ASSLVQGWDEQY	TRBV5-1	TRBJ2-7
ASRSTGEEKLF	TRBV7-9	TRBJ1-4
ASSVSGTGSDEQY	TRBV9	TRBJ2-7
ASSFRRNTIY	TRBV28	TRBJ1-3
ATRRGEHTEAF	TRBV24-1	TRBJ1-1
ASDRGPRSSQPQH	TRBV28	TRBJ1-5
ASSSAGDRMYNSPLH	TRBV7-6	TRBJ1-6
ASSSNTGSGNTIY	TRBV7-6	TRBJ1-3
ASSQVWSTGELF	TRBV4-3	TRBJ2-2
AWSLTGRGYEQY	TRBV30	TRBJ2-7
ASSIPPGDPWAGRTEAF	TRBV19	TRBJ1-1
ASSLFPEGNGYT	TRBV28	TRBJ1-2